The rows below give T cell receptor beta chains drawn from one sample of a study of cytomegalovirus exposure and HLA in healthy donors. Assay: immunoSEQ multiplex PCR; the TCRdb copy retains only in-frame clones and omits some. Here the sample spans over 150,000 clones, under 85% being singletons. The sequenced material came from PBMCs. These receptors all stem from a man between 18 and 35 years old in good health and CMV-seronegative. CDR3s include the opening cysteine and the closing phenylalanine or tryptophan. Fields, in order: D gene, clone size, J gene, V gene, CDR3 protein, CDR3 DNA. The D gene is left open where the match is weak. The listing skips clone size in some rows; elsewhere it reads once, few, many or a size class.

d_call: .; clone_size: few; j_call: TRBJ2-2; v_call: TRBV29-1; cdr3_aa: CSVSRTGELFF; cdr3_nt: TGCAGCGTTAGTAGAACCGGGGAGCTGTTTTTT
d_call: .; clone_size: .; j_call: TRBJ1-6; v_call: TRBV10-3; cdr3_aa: CAIKRDNNSPLHF; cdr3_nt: TGTGCCATCAAGAGGGATAATAATTCACCCCTCCACTTT
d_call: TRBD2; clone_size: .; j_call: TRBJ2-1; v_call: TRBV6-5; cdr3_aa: CASSYGGGASYNEQFF; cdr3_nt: TGTGCCAGCAGTTACGGCGGGGGGGCGTCCTACAATGAGCAGTTCTTC
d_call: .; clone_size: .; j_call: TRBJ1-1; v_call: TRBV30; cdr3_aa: CAWSVRGRPNTEAFF; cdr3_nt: TGTGCCTGGAGTGTCAGGGGCAGGCCGAACACTGAAGCTTTCTTT
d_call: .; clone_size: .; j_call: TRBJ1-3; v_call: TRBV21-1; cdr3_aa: CASSRGQGDSGNTIYF; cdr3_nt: TGTGCCAGCAGCAGGGGACAGGGCGACTCTGGAAACACCATATATTTT
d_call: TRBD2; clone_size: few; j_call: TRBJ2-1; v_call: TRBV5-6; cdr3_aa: CASSVLSGGGGEQFF; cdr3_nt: TGTGCCAGCAGCGTACTTAGCGGGGGGGGTGGTGAGCAGTTCTTC
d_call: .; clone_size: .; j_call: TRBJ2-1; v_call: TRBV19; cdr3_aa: CASSIEAATARIYNEQFF; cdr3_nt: TGTGCCAGTAGTATTGAAGCGGCAACCGCTCGTATCTACAATGAGCAGTTCTTC
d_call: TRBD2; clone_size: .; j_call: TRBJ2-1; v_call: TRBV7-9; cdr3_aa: CASSSKLAGGKHNEQFF; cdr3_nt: TGTGCCAGCAGCTCTAAATTAGCGGGGGGGAAGCACAATGAGCAGTTCTTC
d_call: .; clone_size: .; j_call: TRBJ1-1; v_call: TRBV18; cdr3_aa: CASSPKRQNTEAFF; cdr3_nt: TGTGCCAGCTCACCAAAAAGACAGAACACTGAAGCTTTCTTT
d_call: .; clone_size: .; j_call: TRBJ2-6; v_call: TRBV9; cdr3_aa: CASTRRGQRSGANGLTF; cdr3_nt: TGTGCCAGCACCCGGCGGGGACAGCGCTCTGGGGCCAACGGCCTGACTTTC
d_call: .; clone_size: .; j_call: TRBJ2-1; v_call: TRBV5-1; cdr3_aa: CASTPQGQIYNEQFF; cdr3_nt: TGCGCCAGCACCCCCCAGGGCCAAATATACAATGAGCAGTTCTTC
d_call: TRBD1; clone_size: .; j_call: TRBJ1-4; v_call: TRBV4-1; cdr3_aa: CASSQPGTGPEKLFF; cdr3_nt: TGCGCCAGCAGCCAACCCGGGACAGGGCCTGAAAAACTGTTTTTT
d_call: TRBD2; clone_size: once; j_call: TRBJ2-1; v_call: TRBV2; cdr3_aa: CASSESPSGGATVQFF; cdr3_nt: TGTGCCAGCAGTGAATCGCCCAGCGGGGGGGCCACTGTGCAGTTCTTC
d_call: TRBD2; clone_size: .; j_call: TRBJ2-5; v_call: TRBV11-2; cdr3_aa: CASSSGTSGGAGETQYF; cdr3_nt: TGTGCCAGCAGCTCCGGGACTAGCGGGGGGGCCGGGGAGACCCAGTACTTC
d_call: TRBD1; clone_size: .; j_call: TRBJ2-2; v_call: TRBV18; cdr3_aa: CASSPTGQGIGELFF; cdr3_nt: TGTGCCAGCTCACCAACGGGACAGGGAATCGGGGAGCTGTTTTTT
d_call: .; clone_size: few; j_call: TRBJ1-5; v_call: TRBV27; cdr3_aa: CASSLGASNQPQHF; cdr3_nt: TGTGCCAGCAGTTTGGGAGCAAGCAATCAGCCCCAGCATTTT
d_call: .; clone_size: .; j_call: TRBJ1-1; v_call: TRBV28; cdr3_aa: CASSRRQTEAFF; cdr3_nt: TGTGCCAGCAGTCGCCGTCAGACTGAAGCTTTCTTT
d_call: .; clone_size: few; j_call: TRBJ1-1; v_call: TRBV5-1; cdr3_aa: CASSPAGDNTEAFF; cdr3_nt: TGCGCCAGCAGCCCCGCGGGGGATAACACTGAAGCTTTCTTT
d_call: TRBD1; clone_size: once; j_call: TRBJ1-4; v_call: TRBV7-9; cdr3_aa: CASSRQGINEKLFF; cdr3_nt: TGTGCCAGCAGCCGACAGGGGATAAATGAAAAACTGTTTTTT
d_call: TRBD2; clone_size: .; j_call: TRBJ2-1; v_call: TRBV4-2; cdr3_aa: CASSQESRGVLGEQFF; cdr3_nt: TGTGCCAGCAGCCAAGAGTCGCGGGGGGTCTTGGGTGAGCAGTTCTTC
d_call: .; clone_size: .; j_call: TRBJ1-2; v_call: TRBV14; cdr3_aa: CASSQDPSFSGGNGYTF; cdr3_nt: TGTGCCAGCAGCCAAGATCCCTCCTTCTCCGGGGGGAATGGCTACACCTTC
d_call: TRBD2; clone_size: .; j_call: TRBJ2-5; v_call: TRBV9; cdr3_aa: CASSSDLAGGKTQYF; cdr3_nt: TGTGCCAGCAGCTCGGACCTAGCGGGGGGAAAGACCCAGTACTTC
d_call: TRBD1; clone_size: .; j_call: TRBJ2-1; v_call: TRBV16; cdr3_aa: CASSPWTGPNEQFF; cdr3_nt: TGTGCCAGCAGCCCCTGGACAGGGCCAAATGAGCAGTTCTTC
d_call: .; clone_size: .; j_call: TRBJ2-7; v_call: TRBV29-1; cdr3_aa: CSVAGRAGSYEQYF; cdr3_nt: TGCAGCGTTGCTGGAAGGGCGGGCTCCTACGAGCAGTACTTC
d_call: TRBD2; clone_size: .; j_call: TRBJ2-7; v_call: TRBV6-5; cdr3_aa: CASSYRGGSSYEQYF; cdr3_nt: TGTGCCAGCAGTTATCGCGGGGGTAGCTCCTACGAGCAGTACTTC
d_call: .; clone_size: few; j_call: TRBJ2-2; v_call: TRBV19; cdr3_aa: CASSLRGGRPGELFF; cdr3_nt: TGTGCCAGTAGTCTAAGGGGAGGACGGCCCGGGGAGCTGTTTTTT
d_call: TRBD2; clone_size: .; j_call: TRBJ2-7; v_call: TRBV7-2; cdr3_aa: CASSVSGGSYEQYF; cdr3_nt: TGTGCCAGCAGCGTTAGCGGGGGGTCTTACGAGCAGTACTTC
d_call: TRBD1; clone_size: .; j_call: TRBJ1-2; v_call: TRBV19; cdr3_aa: CASSPGRQGNYGYTF; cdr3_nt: TGTGCCAGTAGTCCTGGGAGACAGGGGAACTATGGCTACACCTTC
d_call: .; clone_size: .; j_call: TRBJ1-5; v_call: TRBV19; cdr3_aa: CASRLQGTSNQPQHF; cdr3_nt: TGTGCCAGTAGGTTGCAGGGCACCAGCAATCAGCCCCAGCATTTT
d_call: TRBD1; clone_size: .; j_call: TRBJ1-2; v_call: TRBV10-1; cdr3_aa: CASSDPGTGLDGYTF; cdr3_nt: TGCGCCAGCAGTGATCCCGGGACAGGGCTTGATGGCTACACCTTC
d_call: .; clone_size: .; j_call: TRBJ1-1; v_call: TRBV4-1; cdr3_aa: CASSQGTQYMNTEAFF; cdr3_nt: TGCGCCAGCAGCCAGGGCACACAGTACATGAACACTGAAGCTTTCTTT
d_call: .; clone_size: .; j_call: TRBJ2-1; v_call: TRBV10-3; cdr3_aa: CAISESPRGEQFF; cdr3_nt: TGTGCCATCAGTGAGTCTCCAAGGGGCGAGCAGTTCTTC
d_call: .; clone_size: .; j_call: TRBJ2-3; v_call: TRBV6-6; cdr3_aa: CASTTQLALGTDTQYF; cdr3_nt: TGTGCCAGCACGACCCAACTAGCACTTGGCACAGATACGCAGTATTTT
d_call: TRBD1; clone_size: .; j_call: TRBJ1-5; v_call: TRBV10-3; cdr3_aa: CAISEATGSQQPQHF; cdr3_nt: TGTGCCATCAGTGAGGCGACAGGGAGTCAACAGCCCCAGCATTTT
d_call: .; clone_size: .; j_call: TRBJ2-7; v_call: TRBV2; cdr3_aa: CASSELPASSYEQYF; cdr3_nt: TGTGCCAGCAGTGAGCTTCCCGCGAGCTCCTACGAGCAGTACTTC